This T cell receptor (beta chain) was retrieved from a study of T cell responses to AZD1222 COVID-19 vaccine. The length of the CDR3 is 12 residues. V lost 5 bases, J lost 8 bases, and 9 bases lay in between. The germline V gene has CDR1 LGHDT and CDR2 YNNKEL (reference sequence). Measured with immunoSEQ multiplex PCR; TCRdb has only the in-frame clones, and not every one. The sample has tens of thousands of clones; approximately 90% are singletons. The clonotype comes from an adult who received the AZD1222 COVID-19 vaccine. The material sequenced was peripheral blood, taken 28 days after the second AZD1222 dose. The rearrangement uses TRBV3-1 (or the pseudogene TRBV3-2) and TRBJ2-2; no definite D call. The CDR3 reads CASSSWRGELFF. The CDR3, as DNA: TGTGCCAGCAGCTCATGGCGGGGGGAGCTGTTTTTT.